One sample yielded the 17 T cell receptor beta chains listed below, sequenced in a study of cytomegalovirus exposure and HLA in healthy donors. TCRdb's copy holds only in-frame clones and misses some; the assay was immunoSEQ multiplex PCR. The table shows approximately 82,000 clones, with roughly 96% occurring only once. Input material: PBMCs. The receptors stem from a woman between 18 and 29 years old in good health and CMV-seronegative.

The chain uses TRBV5-1 and TRBJ2-7; D possibly corresponds to TRBD1 (5 bases). The CDR3 runs 14 residues. With 0 bases removed from V and 6 bases from J, the gap between germline ends came to 13 bases. The germline CDR1 and CDR2 sequences are SGHRS and YFSETQ. The CDR3 DNA reads TGCGCCAGCAGCTTGGGTCAGGGTGTAGGCGAGCAGTACTTC. Protein sequence: CASSLGQGVGEQYF. Combining the CDR3 with reference TRBV5-1 and TRBJ2-7 gives the whole variable domain KAGVTQTPRYLIKTRGQQVTLSCSPISGHRSVSWYQQTPGQGLQFLFEYFSETQRNKGNFPGRFSGRQFSNSRSEMNVSTLELGDSALYLCASSLGQGVGEQYFGPGTRLTVT.

The gene calls are TRBV9 and TRBJ2-2; the D is unclear. Germline values: CDR1 SGDLS, CDR2 YYNGEE. Trimming shortened V by 4 bases and J by 9 bases, and 10 bases separated the two germline ends. This CDR3 is 12 amino acids long. The CDR3 DNA reads TGTGCCAGCAGCCGCCCGCGTAGGGAGCTGTTTTTT. Its protein product is CASSRPRRELFF. Drawing the rest from reference TRBV9 and TRBJ2-2, the complete variable domain is DSGVTQTPKHLITATGQRVTLRCSPRSGDLSVYWYQQSLDQGLQFLIQYYNGEERAKGNILERFSAQQFPDLHSELNLSSLELGDSALYFCASSRPRRELFFGEGSRLTVL.

This clone was seen just once. The genes are TRBV7-8 and TRBJ2-1; 10 bases are a match to TRBD2. The trim removed 5 bases at V and 3 bases at J, leaving 4 bases unmatched. The CDR3 contains 15 residues. Germline-derived CDR1 and CDR2 are SGHVS and FQNEAQ. The CDR3 protein is CASSTSSGSYNEQFF. DNA for the CDR3: TGTGCCAGCAGCACCTCTAGCGGGAGCTACAATGAGCAGTTCTTC.

This rearrangement joins TRBV19 to TRBJ2-6; D possibly corresponds to TRBD2 (6 bases). CDR1 and CDR2 from the germline V gene are LNHDA and SQIVND (reference sequence). This CDR3 is built from 15 residues. Deletions cut 4 bases from V and 2 bases from J, with 9 bases between. The CDR3 reads CASSNGGTGANVLTF. In nucleotides, the CDR3 is TGTGCCAGTAGTAATGGGGGGACTGGGGCCAACGTCCTGACTTTC.

To note about this clone: In the same sample, other DNA sequences code for this CDR3. The V and J genes are TRBV7-2 and TRBJ2-7; D call uncertain. The V gene lost 2 bases and the J gene lost 2 bases, with 4 bases spanning the gap. The germline V gene encodes CDR1 SGHTA and CDR2 FQGNSA. This CDR3 contains 12 residues. In DNA, the CDR3 is TGTGCCAGCAGCTTAACAACCTACGAGCAGTACTTC. Protein product: CASSLTTYEQYF.

The V call is TRBV4-1, the J call TRBJ2-7; 9 nucleotides agree with TRBD1. CDR3 length equals 15 residues. Trimming at V came to 1 base and at J to 5 bases, leaving 6 bases not matched to a gene. The germline CDR1 and CDR2 sequences are MGHRA and YSYEKL. CDR3 region: CASSQVWDRDHEQYF. CDR3 in DNA: TGCGCCAGCAGCCAAGTCTGGGACAGGGACCACGAGCAGTACTTC.

This rearrangement joins TRBV7-9 to TRBJ2-7; unclear D gene. Germline CDR1 reads SEHNR; CDR2 reads FQNEAQ (reference sequence). The V gene lost 1 base and the J gene lost 6 bases, with 7 bases spanning the gap. The CDR3 is 12 amino acids. The CDR3 DNA sequence: TGTGCCAGCAGCTTAGGTAGTAGCGAGCAGTACTTC. It specifies CASSLGSSEQYF. The whole variable domain, filled in from reference TRBV7-9 and TRBJ2-7, reads DTGVSQNPRHKITKRGQNVTFRCDPISEHNRLYWYRQTLGQGPEFLTYFQNEAQLEKSRLLSDRFSAERPKGSFSTLEIQRTEQGDSAMYLCASSLGSSEQYFGPGTRLTVT.

This sequence joins TRBV4-1 and TRBJ2-3; maybe TRBD2 (5 bases). V lost 2 bases, J lost 2 bases, and 8 bases lay in between. The CDR3 covers 14 residues. The V gene's germline CDR1 is MGHRA and CDR2 YSYEKL. The CDR3 loop reads CASSQKLDTDTQYF. The CDR3 DNA is TGCGCCAGCAGCCAAAAACTAGACACAGATACGCAGTATTTT.

The DNA for the CDR3 is TGTGCCAGCAGTTTAGGAGGGGGCGCCAACTATGGCTACACCTTC. Its translation is CASSLGGGANYGYTF. V usage is TRBV28 and J usage is TRBJ1-2; 7 nucleotides agree with TRBD1. The CDR3 length is 15 residues. CDR1 MDHEN and CDR2 SYDVKM come from the germline V gene. The trim removed 2 bases at V and 2 bases at J, leaving 5 bases unmatched.

The chain links TRBV9 to TRBJ2-1; 7 positions match TRBD1. This CDR3 spans 15 amino acids. Trimming removed 0 bases from V and 5 bases from J; junction bases left unmatched: 5. Germline CDR1 and CDR2: SGDLS and YYNGEE. Here the CDR3 reads CASSVAPGGDNEQFF. The CDR3 DNA follows: TGTGCCAGCAGCGTAGCGCCAGGGGGAGACAATGAGCAGTTCTTC.

This chain uses TRBV15 with TRBJ2-1, with D perhaps matching TRBD2 (6 bases). V was shortened by 1 base and J by 5 bases, with 12 bases between the two germline ends. Germline CDR1 is LNHNV and CDR2 is YYDKDF (reference sequence). The CDR3 has 15 amino acids. The CDR3 nucleotides read TGTGCCACCAGCAGAGGTAGCGGAGGGAACAATGAGCAGTTCTTC. Its translation: CATSRGSGGNNEQFF.

V and J are TRBV29-1 and TRBJ1-1; TRBD1 might be the D (6 bases). The ends were cut back, 6 bases at V and 1 base at J, with 15 bases in the middle. CDR1 is SQVTM and CDR2 is ANQGSEA in the germline V gene. The CDR3 totals 14 residues. The CDR3 here is CSVNRDSRNTEAFF. CDR3 nucleotides: TGCAGCGTCAACAGGGATTCAAGGAACACTGAAGCTTTCTTT.

The J gene is TRBJ2-1, the V gene TRBV5-1; 10 bases are a match to TRBD2. CDR3 length: 16 residues. Germline lookup yields CDR1 SGHRS and CDR2 YFSETQ. Trimming removed 0 bases from V and 12 bases from J; junction bases left unmatched: 12. The CDR3 region has the DNA TGCGCCAGCAGCTTGGCCTTGGCTAGCGGGAGTAGGGTGCAGTTCTTC. This encodes CASSLALASGSRVQFF.

The chain links TRBV11-2 to TRBJ1-1; 8 bases match TRBD1. With V trimmed by 5 bases and J by 3 bases, 8 bases remained unmatched. Germline values: CDR1 SGHAT, CDR2 FQNNGV. The CDR3 totals 15 residues. The CDR3 sequence: CASSTYRGRDTEAFF. CDR3 nucleotide sequence: TGTGCCAGCAGCACGTACAGGGGGAGGGACACTGAAGCTTTCTTT.

This rearrangement joins TRBV5-1 to TRBJ2-3, with D tentatively TRBD1 (6 bases). The germline V gene encodes CDR1 SGHRS and CDR2 YFSETQ. V lost 0 bases, J lost 3 bases, and 11 bases lay in between. The CDR3 is made up of 15 amino acids. This chain's CDR3 is CASSLGRGQTDTQYF. DNA for the CDR3: TGCGCCAGCAGCTTGGGGAGAGGACAGACAGATACGCAGTATTTT.

The J gene is TRBJ2-7, the V gene TRBV5-1; 7 bases are a match to TRBD1. Germline V gives CDR1 SGHRS, CDR2 YFSETQ. The CDR3 consists of 15 residues. J gave up 0 bases and V 1 base, and 4 bases lay outside the gene matches. The CDR3 loop is CASSLTGVSSYEQYF. The DNA for the CDR3 is TGCGCCAGCAGCTTGACAGGGGTCAGCTCCTACGAGCAGTACTTC. The full variable domain, completed using reference TRBV5-1 and TRBJ2-7, is KAGVTQTPRYLIKTRGQQVTLSCSPISGHRSVSWYQQTPGQGLQFLFEYFSETQRNKGNFPGRFSGRQFSNSRSEMNVSTLELGDSALYLCASSLTGVSSYEQYFGPGTRLTVT.

V is TRBV7-8 and J is TRBJ1-2; possibly TRBD1 for D (5 bases). V shed 4 bases and J shed 6 bases, with 18 bases lying between them. Germline-derived CDR1 and CDR2 are SGHVS and FQNEAQ. The CDR3 has 15 amino acids. CDR3 bases: TGTGCCAGCAGCTCCTCGGGGGGGGGTGAGAATGGCTACACCTTC. Encoded protein: CASSSSGGGENGYTF.